Each of the 9 T cell receptor beta chains below was sequenced from the same sample in a study of cytomegalovirus exposure and HLA in healthy donors. The PCR used 60 Vbeta and 13 Jbeta primers. The data were produced by immunoSEQ multiplex PCR, yet TCRdb's version contains in-frame clones alone and is incomplete. The sample includes about 110,000 clones, 70% of them seen just once. The source material was PBMCs. Receptors originate from a middle-aged man in good health and CMV-seropositive.

This clone was found once. The chain's CDR3 is CASSLASRTSGSTDTQYF. In nucleotides, the CDR3 is TGCGCCAGCAGCTTGGCCTCTCGAACTAGCGGGAGCACAGATACGCAGTATTTT. The chain combines TRBV5-1 with TRBJ2-3; 9 bases map to TRBD2. V lost 0 bases to trimming and J lost 0 bases; unmatched junction nucleotides: 8. This CDR3 region has 18 residues. Germline-derived CDR1 and CDR2 are SGHRS and YFSETQ.

The V gene is TRBV19, the J gene TRBJ2-5; D unresolved. The V end lost 3 bases, the J end lost 4 bases, and 9 bases lay between the germline ends. CDR1 and CDR2 from the germline V gene are LNHDA and SQIVND (reference sequence). The CDR3 has 13 amino acids. CDR3 sequence: CASSIVARETQYF. CDR3 nucleotides: TGTGCCAGTAGTATCGTAGCCAGAGAGACCCAGTACTTC.

V gene TRBV6-5 combines with J gene TRBJ2-7, with 11 bases lining up with TRBD2. Trimming took 2 bases from V and 1 from J; bases not matched to a gene: 1. This CDR3 region has 15 residues. From germline, CDR1 is MNHEY and CDR2 SVGAGI. DNA for the CDR3: TGTGCCAGCAGTTACGGACTAGCGGGTTCCTACGAGCAGTACTTC. Translation: CASSYGLAGSYEQYF.

Note on this clone: In the same sample, other DNA sequences code for this CDR3. This chain joins TRBV7-3 and TRBJ2-1, with D possibly matching TRBD1 (5 bases). Looked up from germline, CDR1 is SGHTA and CDR2 is FQGTGA. With 5 bases removed from V and 8 bases from J, the gap between germline ends came to 10 bases. CDR3 length: 12 amino acids. The CDR3 spells CASSLGADEQFF. The CDR3 DNA follows: TGTGCCAGCAGCCTTGGGGCAGATGAGCAGTTCTTC.

The J gene is TRBJ1-5, the V gene TRBV6-6; D is uncertain. This CDR3 region has 16 residues. Trimming shortened V by 5 bases and J by 1 base, and 15 bases separated the two germline ends. CDR1 MNHNY and CDR2 SVGAGI come from the germline V gene (reference sequence). As DNA, the CDR3 is TGTGCCAGCAGTATCGGACTTATAGGGAGCAATCAGCCCCAGCATTTT. Encoded protein: CASSIGLIGSNQPQHF.

This chain connects TRBV5-4 to TRBJ2-2; 10 nucleotides line up with TRBD2. This CDR3 has 17 amino acids. V was pared by 2 bases and J by 1 base, with 5 bases of the junction left unmatched. Germline lookup yields CDR1 SGHNT and CDR2 YYREEE (reference sequence). CDR3 amino acids: CASSLRSGRGNTGELFF. CDR3 DNA: TGTGCCAGCAGCTTAAGGAGCGGGAGGGGGAACACCGGGGAGCTGTTTTTT.

This chain uses TRBV30 with TRBJ1-1; TRBD1 agrees at 11 bases. Trimming cost V 5 bases and J 5 bases; bases outside gene matches: 4. CDR3 length: 13 amino acids. In germline, CDR1 is GTSNPN, CDR2 SVGIG (reference sequence). The CDR3 nucleotides are TGTGCCTGGGGACAGGGGGCGCGGACTGAAGCTTTCTTT. The encoded protein is CAWGQGARTEAFF.

The J gene is TRBJ1-2, the V gene TRBV18; D possibly corresponds to TRBD1 (6 bases). V lost 4 bases and J lost 8, with 20 bases in between. This CDR3 comprises 15 residues. CDR1 KGHSH and CDR2 LQKENI come from the germline V gene. The CDR3 loop reads CASSRETGRESGYTF. In DNA, the CDR3 is TGTGCCAGCTCACGAGAGACAGGACGTGAGAGCGGCTACACCTTC. The full variable domain, completed using reference TRBV18 and TRBJ1-2, is NAGVMQNPRHLVRRRGQEARLRCSPMKGHSHVYWYRQLPEEGLKFMVYLQKENIIDESGMPKERFSAEFPKEGPSILRIQQVVRGDSAAYFCASSRETGRESGYTFGSGTRLTVV.

The chain links TRBV11-2 to TRBJ1-1; no definite D call. Trimming took 1 base from V and 5 from J, leaving 11 bases between them. The CDR3 covers 14 residues. Germline V gene lookup returns CDR1 SGHAT and CDR2 FQNNGV. The DNA of the CDR3 is TGTGCCAGCAGCTTAGGAGGGCTGGGGACTGAAGCTTTCTTT. Amino acids: CASSLGGLGTEAFF.